The clone carrying this TCR beta chain occurred many times. Its specificity is unknown. The sample originates from a study of T-cell reconstitution after alpha-beta-depleted transplantation in children. Study-level results: Several hundred graft clones that had expanded were reportedly the source of alpha-beta T cells about two months after transplant. The authors attributed T-cell counts and diversity one year after transplant mostly to newly produced T cells. It was surviving recipient T cells and thymic progenitors that gave some patients high TCRbeta diversity at day 60.

Preparation of the TCRbeta library involved a method that used unique molecular identifiers. TCRdb reprocessed the PCR reads via MiXCR and lists one record per CDR3 protein. The sample shows 400,000 to 550,000 distinct CDR3 sequences, roughly a tenth of them seen only once. The CDR3 totals 15 residues. The germline V gene has CDR1 LGHDT and CDR2 YNNKEL (reference sequence). V gave up 4 bases and J gave up 5 bases; unmatched junction bases: 4. The sequence came from a child younger than 10 with inherited bone marrow failure, due to receive a stem cell transplant. The genes are TRBV3-1 and TRBJ2-7; 14 bases agree with TRBD2. Material: PBMCs, obtained before TCRalphabeta/CD19-depleted stem cell transplant. The CDR3 reads CASSRGLAGVDEQYF. Written as DNA, the CDR3 is TGTGCCAGCAGCCGGGGACTAGCGGGAGTTGACGAGCAGTACTTC.